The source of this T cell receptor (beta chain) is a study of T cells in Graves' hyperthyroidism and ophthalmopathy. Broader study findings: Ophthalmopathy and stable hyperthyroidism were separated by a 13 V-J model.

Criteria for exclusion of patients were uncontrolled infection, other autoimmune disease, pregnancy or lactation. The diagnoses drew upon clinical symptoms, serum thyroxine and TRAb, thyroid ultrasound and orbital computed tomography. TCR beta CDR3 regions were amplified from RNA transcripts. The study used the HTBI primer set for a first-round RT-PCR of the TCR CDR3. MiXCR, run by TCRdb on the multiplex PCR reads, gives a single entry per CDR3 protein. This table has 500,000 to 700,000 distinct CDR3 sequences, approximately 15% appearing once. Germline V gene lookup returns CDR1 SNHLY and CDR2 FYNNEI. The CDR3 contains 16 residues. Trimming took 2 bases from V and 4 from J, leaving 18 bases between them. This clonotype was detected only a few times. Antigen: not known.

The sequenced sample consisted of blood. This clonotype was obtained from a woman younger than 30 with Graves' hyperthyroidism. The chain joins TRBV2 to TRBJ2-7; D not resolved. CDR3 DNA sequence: TGTGCCAGCAGTGAAACCCCATTAGACGCATCGTACGAGCAGTACTTC. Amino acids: CASSETPLDASYEQYF.